This T cell receptor (beta chain) was recorded in a study of tumor-infiltrating lymphocytes in primary liver carcinoma. Each 20-30 mg portion of unsorted bulk tissue served as the source for co-extraction of RNA and DNA. The input was approximately 0.45 ug total RNA; TCR beta cDNA was made from it with a constant-region primer. Each TCR beta library was derived from three nested multiplex PCR rounds that employed slightly modified ARM-PCR. One entry per CDR3 protein results from TCRdb running MiXCR on the multiplex PCR reads. The data contain about 70,000 distinct CDR3 sequences, approximately 74% of them singletons. About this clonotype: The conserved phenylalanine or tryptophan is not found at the CDR3 terminus, so this likely reflects a read error.

The sample taken for sequencing was liver tumor tissue from sampling region 4. Subset in this sample: tumor region T4, right-lateral pole. This sequence originates from a man aged 35 to 55 with primary liver carcinoma and hepatitis B virus infection.

The CDR3 sequence is CSVDQGLEELFL. The DNA of the CDR3 is TGCAGCGTTGACCAAGGGCTCGAGGAGCTGTTTTTA. The J gene is TRBJ2-2, the V gene TRBV29-1; D unresolved. The CDR3 runs to 12 residues. Germline CDR1 is SQVTM and CDR2 is ANQGSEA. V dropped 3 bases and J dropped 10 bases, with 12 bases sitting between them.